This section outlines one TCR beta chain sequence together with its context. Its specificity is unknown. This sample stems from a study of shared clonotypes between healthy human individuals. Study-level points and caveats: The generation probabilities recorded for non-shared clonotypes fell below those of clonotypes shared by all four donors.

The CDR3 is 14 residues long. CDR1 is LGHNA and CDR2 is YSLEER in the germline V gene. V was trimmed by 1 base and J by 6 bases, leaving 9 bases between them. Some clones are missing from TCRdb's copy, which holds only in-frame ones; the method was immunoSEQ multiplex PCR. The sample lists approximately 2,300,000 clones; 85% to 95% were seen once. Sequenced input: naive CD4+ T cells from PBMCs. Regarding subset: CD45RA+ positively selected. This sequence originates from a man aged 18 to 35 in good health. Some clones in this sample may be carry-over from other donors' samples. V gene TRBV4-3 combines with J gene TRBJ2-2; possible D gene TRBD1, 5 bases. The CDR3 sequence: CASSQVIGAGELFF. Written as DNA, the CDR3 is TGCGCCAGCAGCCAAGTGATAGGGGCCGGGGAGCTGTTTTTT.